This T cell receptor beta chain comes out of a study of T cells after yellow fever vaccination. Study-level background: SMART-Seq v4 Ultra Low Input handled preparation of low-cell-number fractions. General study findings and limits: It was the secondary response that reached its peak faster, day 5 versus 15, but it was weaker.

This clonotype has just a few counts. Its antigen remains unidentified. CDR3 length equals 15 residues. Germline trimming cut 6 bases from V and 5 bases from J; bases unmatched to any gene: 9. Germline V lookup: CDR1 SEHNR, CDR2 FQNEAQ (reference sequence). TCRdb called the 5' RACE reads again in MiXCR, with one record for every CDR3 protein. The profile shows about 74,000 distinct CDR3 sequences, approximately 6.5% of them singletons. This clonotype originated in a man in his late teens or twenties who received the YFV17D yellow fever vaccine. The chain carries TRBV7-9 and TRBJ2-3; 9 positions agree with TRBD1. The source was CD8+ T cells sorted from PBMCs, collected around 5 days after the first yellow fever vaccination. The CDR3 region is CASRRTGGAGDTQYF. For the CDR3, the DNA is TGTGCCAGCAGGCGAACAGGGGGCGCAGGAGATACGCAGTATTTT.